This T cell receptor (beta chain) comes out of a study of cytomegalovirus exposure and HLA in healthy donors. It was with 60 Vbeta and 13 Jbeta primers that the PCR ran. Only in-frame clones appear in the TCRdb table, and some are missing; sequencing was by immunoSEQ multiplex PCR. Recorded for this sample: tens of thousands of clones. Everyone who donated was a healthy bone marrow donor. The receptor's source is a man younger than 45 in good health and CMV-seronegative. The sample taken for sequencing was PBMCs.

CDR3 coding DNA: TGTGCCAGCAGCAGGGGGATGGGGGCGTACCGCTACACCTTC. This sequence encodes CASSRGMGAYRYTF. The chain joins TRBV9 to TRBJ1-2; possible D gene TRBD1, 6 bases. Germline V gene lookup returns CDR1 SGDLS and CDR2 YYNGEE. CDR3 length equals 14 residues. V was pared by 4 bases and J by 9 bases, with 19 bases between.